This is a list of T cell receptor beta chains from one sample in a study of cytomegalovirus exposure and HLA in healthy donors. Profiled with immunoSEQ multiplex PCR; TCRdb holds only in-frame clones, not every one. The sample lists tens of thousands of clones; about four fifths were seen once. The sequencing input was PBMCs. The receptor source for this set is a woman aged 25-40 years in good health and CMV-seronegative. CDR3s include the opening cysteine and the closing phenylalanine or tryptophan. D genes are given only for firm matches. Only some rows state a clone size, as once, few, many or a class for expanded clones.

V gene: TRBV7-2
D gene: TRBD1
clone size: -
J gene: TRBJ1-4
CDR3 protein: CASSPQAGQANEKLFF
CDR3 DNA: TGTGCCAGCAGCCCCCAAGCGGGACAGGCTAATGAAAAACTGTTTTTT

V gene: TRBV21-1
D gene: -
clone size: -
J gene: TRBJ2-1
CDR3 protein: CASSEATGGVAYNEQFF
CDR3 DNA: TGTGCCAGCAGCGAAGCTACGGGGGGGGTCGCCTACAATGAGCAGTTCTTC

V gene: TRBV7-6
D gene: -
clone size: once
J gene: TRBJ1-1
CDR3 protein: CASSLGETNTEAFF
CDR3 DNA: TGTGCCAGCAGCTTGGGAGAGACGAACACTGAAGCTTTCTTT

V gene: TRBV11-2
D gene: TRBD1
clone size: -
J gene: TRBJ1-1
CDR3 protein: CASSLEQGTEAFF
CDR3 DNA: TGTGCCAGCAGCTTAGAACAGGGGACTGAAGCTTTCTTT

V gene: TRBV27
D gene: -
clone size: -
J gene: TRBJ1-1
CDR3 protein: CASSFFAENTEAFF
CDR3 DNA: TGTGCCAGCAGTTTTTTCGCGGAGAACACTGAAGCTTTCTTT

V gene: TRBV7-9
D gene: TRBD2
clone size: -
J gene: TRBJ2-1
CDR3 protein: CASSFGTSGGFEQFF
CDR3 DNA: TGTGCCAGCAGCTTCGGGACTAGCGGGGGCTTTGAGCAGTTCTTC

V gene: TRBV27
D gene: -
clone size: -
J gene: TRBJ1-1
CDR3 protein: CASSLKVLGTEAFF
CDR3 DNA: TGTGCCAGCAGTTTAAAGGTGCTAGGCACTGAAGCTTTCTTT

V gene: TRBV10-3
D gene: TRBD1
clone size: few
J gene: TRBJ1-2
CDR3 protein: CAISESARTGVMSGYTF
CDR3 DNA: TGTGCCATCAGTGAGTCCGCACGGACAGGTGTAATGAGCGGCTACACCTTC

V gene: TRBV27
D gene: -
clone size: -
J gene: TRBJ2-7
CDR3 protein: CASWTVPYEQYF
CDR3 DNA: TGTGCCAGTTGGACAGTGCCCTACGAGCAGTACTTC

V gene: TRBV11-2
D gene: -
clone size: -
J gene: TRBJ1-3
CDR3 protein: CASSQQVASSGNTIYF
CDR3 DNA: TGTGCCAGCAGCCAACAGGTGGCTAGCTCTGGAAACACCATATATTTT

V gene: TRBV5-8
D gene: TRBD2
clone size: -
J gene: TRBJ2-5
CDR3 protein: CASLIAGGQTQYF
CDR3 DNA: TGTGCCAGCCTCATAGCGGGGGGGCAGACCCAGTACTTC

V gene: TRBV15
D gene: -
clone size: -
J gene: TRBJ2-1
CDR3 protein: CATSWESYEQFF
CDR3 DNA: TGTGCCACCAGCTGGGAGAGCTATGAGCAGTTCTTC

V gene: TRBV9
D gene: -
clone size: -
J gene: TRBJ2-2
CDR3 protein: CASSVARRSDSRHTGELFF
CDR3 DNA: TGTGCCAGCAGCGTAGCCCGGAGAAGCGACAGTAGGCACACCGGGGAGCTGTTTTTT

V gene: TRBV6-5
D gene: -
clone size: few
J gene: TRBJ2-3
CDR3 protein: CASSSLQADTQYF
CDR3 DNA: TGTGCCAGCAGTAGCCTCCAGGCAGATACGCAGTATTTT

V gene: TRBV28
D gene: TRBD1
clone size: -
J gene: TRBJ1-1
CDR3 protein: CASSLSTGSTEAFF
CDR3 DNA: TGTGCCAGCAGTCTCTCGACAGGGTCTACTGAAGCTTTCTTT

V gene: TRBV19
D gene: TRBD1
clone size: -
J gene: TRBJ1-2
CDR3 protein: CASSLQGPNGYTF
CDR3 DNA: TGTGCCAGTAGCTTACAGGGGCCCAATGGCTACACCTTC

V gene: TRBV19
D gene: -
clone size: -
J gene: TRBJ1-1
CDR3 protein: CASRPSGRTEAFF
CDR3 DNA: TGTGCCAGTAGACCCTCTGGGCGAACTGAAGCTTTCTTT

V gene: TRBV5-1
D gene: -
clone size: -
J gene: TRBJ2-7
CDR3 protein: CASSTGNSYEQYF
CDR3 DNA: TGCGCCAGCAGCACAGGGAATTCCTACGAGCAGTACTTC

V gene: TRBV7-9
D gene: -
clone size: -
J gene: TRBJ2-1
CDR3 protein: CASSLVISSYNEQFF
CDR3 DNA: TGTGCCAGCAGCTTAGTTATTAGCTCCTACAATGAGCAGTTCTTC

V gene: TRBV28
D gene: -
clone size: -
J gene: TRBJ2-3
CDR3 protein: CASSLFRRPVGYTLTSTDTRYF
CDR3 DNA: TGTGCCAGCAGTTTATTCCGGAGGCCGGTGGGCTACACTCTTACTAGCACAGATACGCGGTATTTT

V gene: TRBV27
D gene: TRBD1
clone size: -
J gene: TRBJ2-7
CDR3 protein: CASSFISGQGVSYEQYF
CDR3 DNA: TGTGCCAGCAGCTTCATCTCGGGACAGGGGGTCTCCTACGAGCAGTACTTC

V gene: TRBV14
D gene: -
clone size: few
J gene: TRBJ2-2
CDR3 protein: CASSQAGSGELFF
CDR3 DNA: TGTGCCAGCAGCCAAGCAGGGTCCGGGGAGCTGTTTTTT

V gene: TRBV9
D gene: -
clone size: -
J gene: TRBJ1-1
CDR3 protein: CASSDGYRNTEAFF
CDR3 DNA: TGTGCCAGCAGCGACGGATACAGGAACACTGAAGCTTTCTTT

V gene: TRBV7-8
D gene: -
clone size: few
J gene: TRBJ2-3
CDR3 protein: CASSYTNTQYF
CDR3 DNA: TGTGCCAGCAGCTACACCAATACGCAGTATTTT